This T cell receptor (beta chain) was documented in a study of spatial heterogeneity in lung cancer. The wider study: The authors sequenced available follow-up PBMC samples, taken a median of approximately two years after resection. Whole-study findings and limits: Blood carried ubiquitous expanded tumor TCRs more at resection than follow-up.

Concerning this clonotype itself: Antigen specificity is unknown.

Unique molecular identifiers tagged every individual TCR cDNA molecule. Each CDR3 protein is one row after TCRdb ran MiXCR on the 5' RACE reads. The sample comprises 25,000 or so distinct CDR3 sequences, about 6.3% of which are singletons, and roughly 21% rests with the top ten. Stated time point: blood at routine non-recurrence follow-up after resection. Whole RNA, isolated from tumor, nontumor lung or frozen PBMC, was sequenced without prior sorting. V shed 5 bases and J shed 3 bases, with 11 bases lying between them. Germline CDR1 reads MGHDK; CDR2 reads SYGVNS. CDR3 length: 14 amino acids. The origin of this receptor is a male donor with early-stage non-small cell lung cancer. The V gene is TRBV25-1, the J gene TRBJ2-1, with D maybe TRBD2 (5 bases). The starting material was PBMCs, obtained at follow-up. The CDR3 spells CASSRAGNYNEQFF. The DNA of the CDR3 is TGTGCCAGCAGTAGAGCCGGGAACTACAATGAGCAGTTCTTC.